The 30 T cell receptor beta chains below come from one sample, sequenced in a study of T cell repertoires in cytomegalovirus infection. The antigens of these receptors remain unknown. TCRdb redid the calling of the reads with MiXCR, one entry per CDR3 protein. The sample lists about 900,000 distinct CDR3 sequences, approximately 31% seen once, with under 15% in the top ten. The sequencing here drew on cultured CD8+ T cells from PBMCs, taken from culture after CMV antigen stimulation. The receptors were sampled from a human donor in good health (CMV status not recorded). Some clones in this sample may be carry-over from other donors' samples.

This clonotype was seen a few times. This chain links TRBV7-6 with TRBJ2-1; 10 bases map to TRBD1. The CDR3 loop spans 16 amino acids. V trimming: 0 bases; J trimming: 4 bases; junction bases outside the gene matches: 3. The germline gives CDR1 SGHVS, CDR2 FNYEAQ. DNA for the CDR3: TGTGCCAGCAGCTTAGCGCGGGACAGGGGATACAATGAGCAGTTCTTC. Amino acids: CASSLARDRGYNEQFF.

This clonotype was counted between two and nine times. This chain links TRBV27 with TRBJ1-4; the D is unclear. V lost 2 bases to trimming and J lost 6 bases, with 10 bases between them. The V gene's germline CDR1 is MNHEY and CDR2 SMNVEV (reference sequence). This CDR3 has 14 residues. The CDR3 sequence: CASSLRVGDEKLFF. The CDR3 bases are TGTGCCAGCAGTTTAAGGGTTGGGGATGAAAAACTGTTTTTT. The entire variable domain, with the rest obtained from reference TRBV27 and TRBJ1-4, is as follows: EAQVTQNPRYLITVTGKKLTVTCSQNMNHEYMSWYRQDPGLGLRQIYYSMNVEVTDKGDVPEGYKVSRKEKRNFPLILESPSPNQTSLYFCASSLRVGDEKLFFGSGTQLSVL.

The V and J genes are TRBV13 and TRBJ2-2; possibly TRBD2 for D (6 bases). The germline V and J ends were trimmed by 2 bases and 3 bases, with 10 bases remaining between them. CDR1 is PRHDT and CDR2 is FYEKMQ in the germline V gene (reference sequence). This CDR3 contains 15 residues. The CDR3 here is CASSLIGDYTGELFF. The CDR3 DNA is TGTGCCAGCAGCTTAATAGGGGACTACACCGGGGAGCTGTTTTTT.

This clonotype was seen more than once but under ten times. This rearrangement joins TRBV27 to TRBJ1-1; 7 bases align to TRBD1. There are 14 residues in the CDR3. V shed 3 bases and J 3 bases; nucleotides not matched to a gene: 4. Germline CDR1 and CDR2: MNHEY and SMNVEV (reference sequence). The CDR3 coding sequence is TGTGCCAGCAGTTTTGAGGGGGCTGACACTGAAGCTTTCTTT. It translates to CASSFEGADTEAFF.

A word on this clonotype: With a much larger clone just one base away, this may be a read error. CDR3: CVSGTGRGEQYV. CDR3 coding DNA: TGTGTCAGTGGGACAGGGAGGGGCGAGCAGTACGTC. V gene TRBV6-1 combines with J gene TRBJ2-7; 9 bases map to TRBD1. Germline CDR1 MNHNS, CDR2 SASEGT. This CDR3 is built from 12 residues.

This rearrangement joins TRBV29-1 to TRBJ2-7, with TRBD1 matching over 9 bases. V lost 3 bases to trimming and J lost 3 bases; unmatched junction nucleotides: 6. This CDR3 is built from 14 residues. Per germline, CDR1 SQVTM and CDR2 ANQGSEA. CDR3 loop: CSVDRQGVDYEQYF. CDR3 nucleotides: TGCAGCGTTGATAGACAGGGGGTTGACTACGAGCAGTACTTC.

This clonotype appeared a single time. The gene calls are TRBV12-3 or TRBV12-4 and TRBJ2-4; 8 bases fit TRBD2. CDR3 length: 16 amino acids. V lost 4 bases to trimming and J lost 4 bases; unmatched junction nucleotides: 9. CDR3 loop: CASSSNAGGPKNIQYF. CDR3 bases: TGTGCCAGCAGTTCCAATGCGGGGGGTCCGAAAAACATTCAGTACTTC.

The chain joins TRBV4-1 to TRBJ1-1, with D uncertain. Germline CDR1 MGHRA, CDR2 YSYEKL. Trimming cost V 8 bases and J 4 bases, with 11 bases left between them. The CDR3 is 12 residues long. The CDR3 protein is CASSGAATEAFF. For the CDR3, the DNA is TGCGCCAGCTCAGGCGCGGCCACTGAAGCTTTCTTT.

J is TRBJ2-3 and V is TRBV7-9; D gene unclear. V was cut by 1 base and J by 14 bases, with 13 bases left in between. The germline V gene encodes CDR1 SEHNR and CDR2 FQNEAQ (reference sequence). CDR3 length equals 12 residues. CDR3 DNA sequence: TGTGCCAGCAGCTTAGGTTACCCAATTGGGTATTTT. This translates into CASSLGYPIGYF. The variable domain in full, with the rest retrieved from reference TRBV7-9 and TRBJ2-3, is DTGVSQNPRHKITKRGQNVTFRCDPISEHNRLYWYRQTLGQGPEFLTYFQNEAQLEKSRLLSDRFSAERPKGSFSTLEIQRTEQGDSAMYLCASSLGYPIGYFGPGTRLTVL.

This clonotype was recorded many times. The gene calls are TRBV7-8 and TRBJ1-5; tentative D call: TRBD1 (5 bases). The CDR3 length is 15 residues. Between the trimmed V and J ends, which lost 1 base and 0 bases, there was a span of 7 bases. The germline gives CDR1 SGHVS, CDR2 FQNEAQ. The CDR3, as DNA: TGTGCCAGCAGCTTAGAAGGGGCTAGCAATCAGCCCCAGCATTTT. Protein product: CASSLEGASNQPQHF.

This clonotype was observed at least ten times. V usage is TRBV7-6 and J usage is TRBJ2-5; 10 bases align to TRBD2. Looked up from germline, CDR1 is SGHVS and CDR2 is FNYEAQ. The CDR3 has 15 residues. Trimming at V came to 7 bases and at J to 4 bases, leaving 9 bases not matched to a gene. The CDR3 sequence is CASTLRAGGPETQYF. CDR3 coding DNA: TGTGCCAGCACCCTACGAGCGGGGGGGCCAGAGACCCAGTACTTC. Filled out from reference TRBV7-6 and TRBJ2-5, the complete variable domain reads GAGVSQSPRYKVTKRGQDVALRCDPISGHVSLYWYRQALGQGPEFLTYFNYEAQQDKSGLPNDRFSAERPEGSISTLTIQRTEQRDSAMYRCASTLRAGGPETQYFGPGTRLLVL.

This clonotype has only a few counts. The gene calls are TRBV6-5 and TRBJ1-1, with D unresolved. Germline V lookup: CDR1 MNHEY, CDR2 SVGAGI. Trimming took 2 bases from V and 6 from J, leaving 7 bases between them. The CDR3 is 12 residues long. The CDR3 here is CASSYPGSEAFF. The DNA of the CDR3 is TGTGCCAGCAGTTACCCGGGTTCTGAAGCTTTCTTT.

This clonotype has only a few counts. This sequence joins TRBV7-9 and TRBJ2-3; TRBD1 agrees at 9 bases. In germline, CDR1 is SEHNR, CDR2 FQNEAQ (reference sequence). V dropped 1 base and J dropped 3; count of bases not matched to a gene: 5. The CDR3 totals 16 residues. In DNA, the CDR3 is TGTGCCAGCAGCTTAGGTGGGACAGGGAAAACAGATACGCAGTATTTT. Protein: CASSLGGTGKTDTQYF.

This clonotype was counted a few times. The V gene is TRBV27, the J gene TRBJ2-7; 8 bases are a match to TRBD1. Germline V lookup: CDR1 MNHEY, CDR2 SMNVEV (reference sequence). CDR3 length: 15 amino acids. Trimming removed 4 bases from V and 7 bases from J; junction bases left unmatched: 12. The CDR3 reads CASSSRDRSLGEQYF. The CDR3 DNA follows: TGTGCCAGCAGTTCCCGGGACAGGTCTCTTGGGGAGCAGTACTTC.

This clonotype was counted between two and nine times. Written as DNA, the CDR3 is TGTGCCAGCAGCTTAGGACAGGGCGGCCAGTACTTC. Its translation: CASSLGQGGQYF. The J gene is TRBJ2-5, the V gene TRBV7-8, with TRBD1 matching 7 bases. CDR1 and CDR2 (germline): SGHVS, FQNEAQ. This CDR3 has 12 residues. Trimming took 1 base from V and 10 from J; bases not matched to a gene: 3.

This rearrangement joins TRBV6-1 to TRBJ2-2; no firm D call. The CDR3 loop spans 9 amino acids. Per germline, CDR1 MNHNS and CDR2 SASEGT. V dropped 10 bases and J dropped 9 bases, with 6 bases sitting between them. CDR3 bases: TGTGCCACTGGCTGGGAGCTGTTTTTT. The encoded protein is CATGWELFF.

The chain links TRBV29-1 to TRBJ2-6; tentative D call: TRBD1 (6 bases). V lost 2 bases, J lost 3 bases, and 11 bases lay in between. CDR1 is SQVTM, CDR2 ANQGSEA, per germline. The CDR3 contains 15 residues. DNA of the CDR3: TGCAGCGTTGAATTGTCAGGGGTTGGGGCCAACGTCCTGACTTTC. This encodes CSVELSGVGANVLTF.

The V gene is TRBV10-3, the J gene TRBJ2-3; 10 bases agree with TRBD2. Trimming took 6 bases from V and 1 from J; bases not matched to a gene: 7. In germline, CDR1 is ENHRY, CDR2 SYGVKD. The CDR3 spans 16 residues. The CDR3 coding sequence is TGTGCCATCAGGACACTAGCGGGGACCGGCACAGATACGCAGTATTTT. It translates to CAIRTLAGTGTDTQYF.

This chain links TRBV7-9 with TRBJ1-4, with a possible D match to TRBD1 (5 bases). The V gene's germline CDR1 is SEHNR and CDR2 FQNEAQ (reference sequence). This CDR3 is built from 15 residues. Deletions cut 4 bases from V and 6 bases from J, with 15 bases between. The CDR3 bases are TGTGCCAGCAGCTCCGGACATTTTGAGGATGAAAAACTGTTTTTT. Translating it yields CASSSGHFEDEKLFF.

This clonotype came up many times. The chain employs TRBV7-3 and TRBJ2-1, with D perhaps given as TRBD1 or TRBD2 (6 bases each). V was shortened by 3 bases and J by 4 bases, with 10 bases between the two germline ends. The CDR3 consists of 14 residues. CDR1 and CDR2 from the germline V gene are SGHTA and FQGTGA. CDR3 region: CASSFGGRYNEQFF. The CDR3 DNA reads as TGTGCCAGCAGCTTCGGGGGCCGGTACAATGAGCAGTTCTTC.

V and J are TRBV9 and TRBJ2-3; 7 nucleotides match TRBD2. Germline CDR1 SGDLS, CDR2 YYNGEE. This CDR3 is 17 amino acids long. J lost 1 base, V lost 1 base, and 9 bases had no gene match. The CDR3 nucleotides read TGTGCCAGCAGCGTAACGGGGGGAGGATACGGCACAGATACGCAGTATTTT. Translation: CASSVTGGGYGTDTQYF. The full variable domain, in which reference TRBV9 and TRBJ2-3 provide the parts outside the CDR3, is DSGVTQTPKHLITATGQRVTLRCSPRSGDLSVYWYQQSLDQGLQFLIQYYNGEERAKGNILERFSAQQFPDLHSELNLSSLELGDSALYFCASSVTGGGYGTDTQYFGPGTRLTVL.

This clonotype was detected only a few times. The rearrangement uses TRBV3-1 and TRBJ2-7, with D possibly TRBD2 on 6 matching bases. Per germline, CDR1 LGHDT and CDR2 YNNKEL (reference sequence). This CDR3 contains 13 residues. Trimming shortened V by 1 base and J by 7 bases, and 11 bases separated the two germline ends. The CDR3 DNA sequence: TGTGCCAGCAGCCAAGGTCGGAGGGATGAGCAGTACGTC. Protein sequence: CASSQGRRDEQYV.

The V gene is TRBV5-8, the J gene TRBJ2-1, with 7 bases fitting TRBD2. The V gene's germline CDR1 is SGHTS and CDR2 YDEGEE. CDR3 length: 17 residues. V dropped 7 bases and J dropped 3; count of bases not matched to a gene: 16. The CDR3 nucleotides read TGTGCCAGCCCCTTAGTCGGGGGGTTCTCACTCTACAATGAGCAGTTCTTC. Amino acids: CASPLVGGFSLYNEQFF.

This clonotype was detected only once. CDR3 DNA sequence: TGTGCTAGTGCTCTCAGCCCTGAAGCTTTCTTT. Encoded protein: CASALSPEAFF. The chain couples TRBV12-5 to TRBJ1-1; D ambiguous. The CDR3 is 11 residues long. V was cut by 7 bases and J by 6 bases, with 9 bases left in between. Germline V gene lookup returns CDR1 LGHNT and CDR2 FRNRAP.

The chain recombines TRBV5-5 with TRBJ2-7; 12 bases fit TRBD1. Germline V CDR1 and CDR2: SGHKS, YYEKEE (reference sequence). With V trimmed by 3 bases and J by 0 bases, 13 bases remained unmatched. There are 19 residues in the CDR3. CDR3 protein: CASSSDTGQGAHRSYEQYF. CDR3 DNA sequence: TGTGCCAGCAGCTCCGATACGGGACAGGGGGCTCACCGCTCCTACGAGCAGTACTTC.

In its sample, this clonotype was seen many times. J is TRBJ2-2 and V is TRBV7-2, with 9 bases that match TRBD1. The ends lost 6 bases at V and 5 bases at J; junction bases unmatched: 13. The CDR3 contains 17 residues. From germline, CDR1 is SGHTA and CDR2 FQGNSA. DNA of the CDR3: TGTGCCAGCAGTTCCATCCCGGGACAGGGTTTGACCGGGGAGCTGTTTTTT. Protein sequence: CASSSIPGQGLTGELFF.

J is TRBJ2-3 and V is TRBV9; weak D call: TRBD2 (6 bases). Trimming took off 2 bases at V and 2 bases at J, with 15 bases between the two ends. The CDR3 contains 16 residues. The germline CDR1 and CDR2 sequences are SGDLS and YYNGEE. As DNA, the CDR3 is TGTGCCAGCAGCGTGGGAGGTGGAGGAATCACAGATACGCAGTATTTT. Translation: CASSVGGGGITDTQYF.

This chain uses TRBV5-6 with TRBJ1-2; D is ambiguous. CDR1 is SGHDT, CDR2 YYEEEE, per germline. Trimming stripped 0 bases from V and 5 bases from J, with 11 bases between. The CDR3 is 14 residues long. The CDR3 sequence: CASSLDDSGYGYTF. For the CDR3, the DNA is TGTGCCAGCAGCTTGGACGACTCGGGGTATGGCTACACCTTC.

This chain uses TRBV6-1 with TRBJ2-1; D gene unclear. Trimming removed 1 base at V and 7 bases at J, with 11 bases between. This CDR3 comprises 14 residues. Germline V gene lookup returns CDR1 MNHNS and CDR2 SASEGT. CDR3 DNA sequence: TGTGCCAGCAGTGAAGAGCAAGTTGTGAATGAGCAGTTCTTC. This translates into CASSEEQVVNEQFF.

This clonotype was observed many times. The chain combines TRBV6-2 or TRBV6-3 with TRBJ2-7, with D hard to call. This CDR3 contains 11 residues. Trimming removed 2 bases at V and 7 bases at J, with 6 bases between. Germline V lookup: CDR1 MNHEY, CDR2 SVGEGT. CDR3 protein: CASSYGREQYV. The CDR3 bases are TGTGCCAGCAGTTACGGCCGGGAGCAGTACGTC.